This T cell receptor (beta chain) was obtained from a study of cytomegalovirus exposure and HLA in healthy donors. V shed 6 bases and J 2 bases; nucleotides not matched to a gene: 16. CDR1 and CDR2 (germline): LNHDA, SQIVND (reference sequence). The CDR3 contains 18 residues. A multiplex PCR was run with 60 Vbeta primers and 13 Jbeta primers. TCRdb's table, derived via immunoSEQ multiplex PCR, lists solely in-frame clones and lacks some. Of about 130,000 clones in the sample, 65% to 90% are singletons; the top ten hold around 1.3%. Source material: PBMCs. The TCR originated in a girl aged 2-9 years in good health and CMV-seronegative. The V call is TRBV19, the J call TRBJ1-5; the match to TRBD1 covers 7 bases. The CDR3 reads CASRRQGTLSDGNQPQHF. In nucleotides, the CDR3 is TGTGCCAGTAGGAGACAGGGTACCCTTTCCGACGGCAATCAGCCCCAGCATTTT.